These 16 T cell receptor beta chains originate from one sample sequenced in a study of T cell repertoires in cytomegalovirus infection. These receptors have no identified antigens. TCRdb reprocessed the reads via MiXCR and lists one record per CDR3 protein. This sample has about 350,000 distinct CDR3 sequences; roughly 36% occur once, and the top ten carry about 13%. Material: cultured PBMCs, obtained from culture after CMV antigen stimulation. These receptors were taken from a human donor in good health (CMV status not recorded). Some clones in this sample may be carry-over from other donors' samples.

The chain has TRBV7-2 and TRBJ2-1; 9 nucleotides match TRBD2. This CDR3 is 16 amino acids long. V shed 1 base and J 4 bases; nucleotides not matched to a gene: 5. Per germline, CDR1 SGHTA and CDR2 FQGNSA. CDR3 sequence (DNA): TGTGCCAGCAGCTTAGTGGGGACTAGCTTTTACAATGAGCAGTTCTTC. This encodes CASSLVGTSFYNEQFF.

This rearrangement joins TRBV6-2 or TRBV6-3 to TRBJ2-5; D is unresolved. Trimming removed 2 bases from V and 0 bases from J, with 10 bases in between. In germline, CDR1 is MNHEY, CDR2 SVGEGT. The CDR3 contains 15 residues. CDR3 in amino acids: CASSYGWDYQETQYF. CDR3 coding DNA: TGTGCCAGCAGTTACGGTTGGGATTACCAAGAGACCCAGTACTTC.

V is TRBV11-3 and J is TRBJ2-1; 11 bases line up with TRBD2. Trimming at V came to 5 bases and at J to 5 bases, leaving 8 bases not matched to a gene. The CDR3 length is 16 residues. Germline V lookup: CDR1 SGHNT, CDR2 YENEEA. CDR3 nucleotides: TGTGCCAGCAGCCCCAAGGGGACTAGCGGAGACAATGAGCAGTTCTTC. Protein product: CASSPKGTSGDNEQFF.

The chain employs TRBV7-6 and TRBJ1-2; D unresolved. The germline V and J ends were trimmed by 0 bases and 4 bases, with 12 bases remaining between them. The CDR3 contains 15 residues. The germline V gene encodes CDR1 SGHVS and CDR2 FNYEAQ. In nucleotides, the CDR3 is TGTGCCAGCAGCTTAGCGGACGCCGTCGGCTATGGCTACACCTTC. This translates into CASSLADAVGYGYTF. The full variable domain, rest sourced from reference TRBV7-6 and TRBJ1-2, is GAGVSQSPRYKVTKRGQDVALRCDPISGHVSLYWYRQALGQGPEFLTYFNYEAQQDKSGLPNDRFSAERPEGSISTLTIQRTEQRDSAMYRCASSLADAVGYGYTFGSGTRLTVV.

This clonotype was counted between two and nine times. The CDR3 DNA sequence: TGTGCCAGCAGCTTAGAACCCCACAAAAAGTGGGAGCAGTACGTC. Encoded protein: CASSLEPHKKWEQYV. V and J are TRBV7-8 and TRBJ2-7; D is ambiguous. Germline V gives CDR1 SGHVS, CDR2 FQNEAQ. V dropped 1 base and J dropped 7 bases, with 17 bases sitting between them. The length of the CDR3 is 15 residues.

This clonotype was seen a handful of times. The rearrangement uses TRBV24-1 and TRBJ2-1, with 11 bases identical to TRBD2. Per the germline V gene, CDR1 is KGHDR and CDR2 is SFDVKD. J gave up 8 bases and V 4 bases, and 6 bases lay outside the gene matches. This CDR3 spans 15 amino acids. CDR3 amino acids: CATSDRSGRADEQFF. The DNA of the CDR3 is TGTGCCACCAGTGACCGTAGCGGGAGGGCGGATGAGCAGTTCTTC.

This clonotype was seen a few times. The CDR3: CASSQDPTYGYTF. The CDR3 region has the DNA TGTGCCAGCAGCCAAGATCCAACCTATGGCTACACCTTC. The V gene is TRBV14, the J gene TRBJ1-2; D gene uncertain. CDR1 is SGHDN and CDR2 is FVKESK in the germline V gene. V was clipped by 0 bases and J by 4 bases, with 6 bases between them. The CDR3 totals 13 residues.

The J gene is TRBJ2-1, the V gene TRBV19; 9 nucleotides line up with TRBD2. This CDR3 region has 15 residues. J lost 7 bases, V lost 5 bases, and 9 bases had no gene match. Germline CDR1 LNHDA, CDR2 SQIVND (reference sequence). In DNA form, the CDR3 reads TGTGCCAGTAGTGCGTTCGCGGGAGGGTATAATGAGCAGTTCTTC. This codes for CASSAFAGGYNEQFF.

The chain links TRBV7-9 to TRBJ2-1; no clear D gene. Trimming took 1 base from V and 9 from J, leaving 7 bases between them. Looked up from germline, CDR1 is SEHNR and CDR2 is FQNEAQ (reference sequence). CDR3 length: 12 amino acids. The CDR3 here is CASSLGTPEQFF. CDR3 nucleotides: TGTGCCAGCAGCTTAGGAACACCTGAGCAGTTCTTC.

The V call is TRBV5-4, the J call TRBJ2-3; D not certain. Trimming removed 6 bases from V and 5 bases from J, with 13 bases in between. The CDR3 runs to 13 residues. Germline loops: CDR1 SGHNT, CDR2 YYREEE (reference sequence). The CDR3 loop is CASTRRGGDTQYF. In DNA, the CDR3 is TGTGCCAGCACCCGCCGTGGCGGAGATACGCAGTATTTT.

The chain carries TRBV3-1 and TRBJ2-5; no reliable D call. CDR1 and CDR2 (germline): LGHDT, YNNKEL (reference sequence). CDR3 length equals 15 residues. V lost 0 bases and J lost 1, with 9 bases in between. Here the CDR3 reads CASSQDLGSQETQYF. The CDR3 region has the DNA TGTGCCAGCAGCCAAGATTTGGGCAGCCAAGAGACCCAGTACTTC.

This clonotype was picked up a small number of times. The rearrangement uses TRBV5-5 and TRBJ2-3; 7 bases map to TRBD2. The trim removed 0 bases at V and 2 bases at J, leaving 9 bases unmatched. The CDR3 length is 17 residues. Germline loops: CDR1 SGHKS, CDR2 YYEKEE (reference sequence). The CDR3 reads CASSLEASGGLTDTQYF. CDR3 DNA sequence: TGTGCCAGCAGCTTGGAGGCTAGCGGAGGCCTCACAGATACGCAGTATTTT.

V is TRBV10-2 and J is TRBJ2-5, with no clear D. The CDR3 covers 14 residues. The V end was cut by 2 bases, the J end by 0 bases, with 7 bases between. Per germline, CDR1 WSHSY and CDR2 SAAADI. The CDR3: CASSEGLNQETQYF. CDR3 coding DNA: TGCGCCAGCAGTGAGGGTCTTAACCAAGAGACCCAGTACTTC.

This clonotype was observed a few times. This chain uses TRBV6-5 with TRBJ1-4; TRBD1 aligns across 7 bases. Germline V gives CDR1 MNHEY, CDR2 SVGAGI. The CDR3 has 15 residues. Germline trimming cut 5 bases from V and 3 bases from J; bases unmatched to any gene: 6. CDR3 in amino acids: CASSPDRAPNEKLFF. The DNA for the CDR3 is TGTGCCAGCAGTCCCGACAGGGCACCTAATGAAAAACTGTTTTTT.

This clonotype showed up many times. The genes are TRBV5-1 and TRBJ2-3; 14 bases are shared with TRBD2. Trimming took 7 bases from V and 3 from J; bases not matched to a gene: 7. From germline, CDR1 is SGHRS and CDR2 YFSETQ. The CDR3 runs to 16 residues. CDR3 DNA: TGCGCCAGCGCCCCGACTAGCGGGAGGGTAACAGATACGCAGTATTTT. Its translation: CASAPTSGRVTDTQYF.

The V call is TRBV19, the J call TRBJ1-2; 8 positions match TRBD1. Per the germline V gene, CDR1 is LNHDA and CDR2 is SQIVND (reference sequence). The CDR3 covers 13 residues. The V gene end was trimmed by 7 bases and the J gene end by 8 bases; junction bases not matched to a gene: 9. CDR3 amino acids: CASTDGQGNGYTF. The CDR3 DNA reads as TGTGCCAGTACCGATGGACAGGGTAACGGCTACACCTTC.